This T cell receptor beta chain was documented in a study of monozygotic twins with cystic fibrosis. Study information: Library input was three micrograms of fragmented DNA, with about 15 PCR cycles. Findings and caveats of the study: J usage was most co-twin-similar in 8 of 16 pairs, V in 13. Clonality was generally low (median about 0.0097), higher in the most severe patients. In this small cohort, shared CDR3 numbers showed no association with age, concordance or disease severity.

The table came from immunoSEQ multiplex PCR; TCRdb's copy has only in-frame clones and leaves some out. The sample records roughly 35,000 clones, nearly 85% being singletons. In the case of this clone: Antigen specificity is unknown.

The sequence came from a girl aged 2-15 years with cystic fibrosis. The sample was blood.

DNA of the CDR3: TGTGCCAGCAGTTACAAGGCGGGGGGGGGCTACGAGCAGTACTTC. Translating gives CASSYKAGGGYEQYF. The chain recombines TRBV6-6 with TRBJ2-7; 9 nucleotides align to TRBD2. V lost 2 bases to trimming and J lost 3 bases; unmatched junction nucleotides: 5. This CDR3 contains 15 residues. Germline assignment: CDR1 MNHNY and CDR2 SVGAGI (reference sequence).